These 18 T cell receptor beta chains were all obtained from the same sample, sequenced in a study of PD-1 blockade in classical Hodgkin lymphoma (dated by TCRdb to 2018 to 2021). The library was produced with the immunoSEQ multiplex PCR assay. Imported from immuneACCESS, the table was reduced by TCRdb to in-frame sequences with V and J called. These copies leave out some clones; in studies compared against another copy, an unresolved V gene accounts for under half, and the cause of the remainder is not known. This sample lists tens of thousands of clones; roughly nine tenths were detected once. The ten largest clones take up roughly 10% of the sample. This specimen's time point label, per the study, means: cycle 2 day 1 (C2D1) of nivolumab. All trial patients had relapsed after autologous stem cell transplantation, with cohorts A, B and C differing in prior brentuximab vedotin exposure. The sample was peripheral blood mononuclear cells (PBMCs), taken before the second cycle of nivolumab. Receptors originate from a human donor with classical Hodgkin lymphoma.

V usage is TRBV19 and J usage is TRBJ2-7; 8 bases fit TRBD2. V gave up 5 bases and J gave up 4 bases; unmatched junction bases: 4. Germline V gene sequence: CDR1 LNHDA, CDR2 SQIVND (reference sequence). The CDR3 covers 13 residues. The CDR3: CASSSAGGYEQYF. The DNA of the CDR3 is TGTGCCAGTAGTTCCGCGGGGGGTTACGAGCAGTACTTC.

The J gene is TRBJ2-3, the V gene TRBV5-6, with 12 bases matching TRBD2. Germline V gene data show CDR1 as SGHDT and CDR2 as YYEEEE. CDR3 size: 18 residues. The V and J ends lost 2 bases and 4 bases, in that order; junction bases with no gene match: 11. The CDR3 bases are TGTGCCAGCAGCTTATTTCTAGCGGGAGGGTTATCGCCAGATACGCAGTATTTT. This sequence encodes CASSLFLAGGLSPDTQYF.

The chain has TRBV27 and TRBJ1-1, with a weak D call TRBD1 (5 bases). The CDR3 contains 15 residues. Trimming pared 3 bases from V and 2 bases from J, leaving 13 bases between. CDR1 is MNHEY and CDR2 is SMNVEV in the germline V gene (reference sequence). CDR3 amino acids: CASSFSLRANTEAFF. The CDR3, as DNA: TGTGCCAGCAGTTTTAGTCTCAGGGCTAACACTGAAGCTTTCTTT.

The chain carries TRBV6-5 and TRBJ1-6, with TRBD1 as a possible D gene (6 bases). V gave up 7 bases and J gave up 4 bases, with 11 bases separating them. The CDR3 consists of 14 residues. Germline V gene sequence: CDR1 MNHEY, CDR2 SVGAGI. This CDR3 reads CASNRGAYNSPLHF. The CDR3 nucleotides are TGTGCCAGCAACCGGGGGGCGTATAATTCACCCCTCCACTTT.

This chain links TRBV7-9 with TRBJ2-1; tentative D call: TRBD2 (6 bases). Germline CDR1 is SEHNR and CDR2 is FQNEAQ (reference sequence). Trimming shortened V by 1 base and J by 8 bases, and 12 bases separated the two germline ends. CDR3 length: 14 residues. The CDR3: CASSLGLEIDEQFF. CDR3 DNA sequence: TGTGCCAGCAGCTTAGGACTAGAAATTGATGAGCAGTTCTTC.

The CDR3 sequence is CASSYSDRGSYEQYF. The DNA for the CDR3 is TGTGCCAGCAGTTACTCCGACAGGGGCTCCTACGAGCAGTACTTC. The chain couples TRBV6-5 to TRBJ2-7; 8 nucleotides line up with TRBD1. Trimming at V came to 0 bases and at J to 0 bases, leaving 1 base not matched to a gene. CDR3 length equals 15 residues. Germline V gene lookup returns CDR1 MNHEY and CDR2 SVGAGI.

The CDR3 DNA follows: TGTGCCAGCAGCCCCCGGACAGGGAGGGACACTGAAGCTTTCTTT. It encodes CASSPRTGRDTEAFF. The chain employs TRBV7-2 and TRBJ1-1, with 8 bases fitting TRBD1. J was trimmed by 3 bases and V by 5 bases; bases with no gene match: 8. The length of the CDR3 is 15 residues. Germline V CDR1 and CDR2: SGHTA, FQGNSA.

This clone came up once. The chain employs TRBV5-1 and TRBJ1-2; D is possibly TRBD1 (6 bases). V shed 4 bases and J shed 6 bases, with 19 bases lying between them. The germline gives CDR1 SGHRS, CDR2 YFSETQ. CDR3 length equals 15 residues. The CDR3 sequence: CASSLDSSGAHGYTF. The CDR3 DNA reads TGCGCCAGCAGCCTGGATAGTTCAGGGGCCCATGGCTACACCTTC.

The chain combines TRBV2 with TRBJ2-3; 7 bases map to TRBD2. Germline V gene lookup returns CDR1 SNHLY and CDR2 FYNNEI. This CDR3 is 12 amino acids long. After removal of 11 bases from V and 2 bases from J, the junction contained 4 bases not matched to a gene. CDR3 in DNA: TGTGCCTTCCGGGACTACACAGATACGCAGTATTTT. It codes for CAFRDYTDTQYF.

The rearrangement links TRBV15 to TRBJ2-5, with a possible D match to TRBD2 (7 bases). The V end was cut by 0 bases, the J end by 2 bases, with 10 bases between. CDR1 and CDR2 (germline): LNHNV, YYDKDF (reference sequence). This CDR3 has 15 residues. The CDR3, as DNA: TGTGCCACCAGCAGAGATCGGGGGGCACAAGAGACCCAGTACTTC. Translation gives CATSRDRGAQETQYF.

In its sample, this clone was seen once. This chain links TRBV11-1 with TRBJ2-2, with D perhaps matching TRBD2 (5 bases). Germline loops: CDR1 SGHAT, CDR2 FQDESV (reference sequence). This CDR3 has 16 residues. V gave up 1 base and J gave up 0 bases, with 9 bases separating them. CDR3 DNA sequence: TGTGCCAGCAGCTTAGAGGGAGTCGCGAACACCGGGGAGCTGTTTTTT. As protein: CASSLEGVANTGELFF.

The rearrangement links TRBV15 to TRBJ2-7; no definite D call. V was clipped by 1 base and J by 6 bases, with 7 bases between them. The CDR3 has 12 residues. CDR1 is LNHNV and CDR2 is YYDKDF in the germline V gene (reference sequence). The CDR3 DNA sequence: TGTGCCACCAGCAGAGGGGGTCTCGAGCAGTACTTC. Its protein is CATSRGGLEQYF. Complete variable domain (other parts from reference TRBV15 and TRBJ2-7): DAMVIQNPRYQVTQFGKPVTLSCSQTLNHNVMYWYQQKSSQAPKLLFHYYDKDFNNEADTPDNFQSRRPNTSFCFLDIRSPGLGDTAMYLCATSRGGLEQYFGPGTRLTVT.

The chain couples TRBV27 to TRBJ2-1; TRBD2 matches at 9 bases. With 5 bases clipped from V and 3 bases from J, the junction kept 5 bases outside the gene matches. Germline CDR1 reads MNHEY; CDR2 reads SMNVEV (reference sequence). The CDR3 totals 15 residues. CDR3 residues: CASSKREARYNEQFF. DNA of the CDR3: TGTGCCAGCAGTAAGCGGGAGGCCCGCTACAATGAGCAGTTCTTC.

The CDR3 loop reads CASSLTPTGELFF. The CDR3 region has the DNA TGTGCCAGCAGCTTAACCCCTACCGGGGAGCTGTTTTTT. The J gene is TRBJ2-2, the V gene TRBV7-3; D remains unclear. V lost 0 bases, J lost 5 bases, and 4 bases lay in between. The germline gives CDR1 SGHTA, CDR2 FQGTGA. The CDR3 has 13 amino acids.

The genes are TRBV19 and TRBJ2-7; tentatively, D is TRBD2 (6 bases). The germline V gene has CDR1 LNHDA and CDR2 SQIVND (reference sequence). The CDR3 runs to 15 residues. Between the trimmed V and J ends, which lost 1 base and 2 bases, there was a span of 12 bases. The CDR3 sequence is CASSIGSGGTYEQYF. Written as DNA, the CDR3 is TGTGCCAGTAGTATAGGTAGCGGAGGGACCTACGAGCAGTACTTC. The variable domain in full, with the rest retrieved from reference TRBV19 and TRBJ2-7, is DGGITQSPKYLFRKEGQNVTLSCEQNLNHDAMYWYRQDPGQGLRLIYYSQIVNDFQKGDIAEGYSVSREKKESFPLTVTSAQKNPTAFYLCASSIGSGGTYEQYFGPGTRLTVT.

The chain uses TRBV6-1 and TRBJ1-6; no clear D. This CDR3 contains 15 residues. The V gene's germline CDR1 is MNHNS and CDR2 SASEGT. Trimming left V 5 bases short and J 2 bases short, with 10 bases between. The CDR3 protein is CASSPSGTYNSPLHF. DNA of the CDR3: TGTGCCAGCAGTCCGTCTGGGACCTATAATTCACCCCTCCACTTT.

The chain employs TRBV5-1 and TRBJ2-3; no reliable D call. Deletions cut 4 bases from V and 1 base from J, with 10 bases between. This CDR3 has 14 residues. Germline V gene data show CDR1 as SGHRS and CDR2 as YFSETQ. CDR3 coding DNA: TGCGCCAGCAGCCCCGGCCGTCGCACAGATACGCAGTATTTT. Protein sequence: CASSPGRRTDTQYF. Full variable domain (remainder filled in from reference TRBV5-1 and TRBJ2-3): KAGVTQTPRYLIKTRGQQVTLSCSPISGHRSVSWYQQTPGQGLQFLFEYFSETQRNKGNFPGRFSGRQFSNSRSEMNVSTLELGDSALYLCASSPGRRTDTQYFGPGTRLTVL.

This clone was observed a single time. The rearrangement joins TRBV28 to TRBJ2-7; 8 nucleotides line up with TRBD2. From germline, CDR1 is MDHEN and CDR2 SYDVKM. The CDR3 consists of 14 residues. Losses at the gene ends were 3 bases for V and 2 bases for J; bases not matched to a gene: 3. The CDR3: CASSFAGGTYEQYF. The CDR3 DNA reads TGTGCCAGCAGTTTTGCGGGAGGAACCTACGAGCAGTACTTC.